The clone carrying this T cell receptor beta chain was found a few times. PCR used 60 Vbeta primers and 13 Jbeta primers. Clones were read by immunoSEQ multiplex PCR, and TCRdb kept only the in-frame ones, dropping some. The sample yields over 100,000 clones, 75% to 80% seen once. The sample originates from a study of cytomegalovirus exposure and HLA in healthy donors. Sequenced input: PBMCs. The sequence came from a male donor in good health and CMV-seronegative.

The DNA for the CDR3 is TGTGCCAGCAGCTTAGCGTTTAACCGGGATACGCAGTATTTT. The encoded protein is CASSLAFNRDTQYF. The chain has TRBV7-2 and TRBJ2-3, with D uncertain. The CDR3 covers 14 residues. Trimming pared 0 bases from V and 6 bases from J, leaving 10 bases between. The germline V gene encodes CDR1 SGHTA and CDR2 FQGNSA.